This TCR beta chain was recorded in a study of T cells expressing NK-cell markers. TCRdb reanalyzed the 5' RACE reads, giving one entry per CDR3 protein sequence and no DNA. The sample table sets out almost 450,000 distinct CDR3 sequences. The source is a woman between 18 and 75 years old in good health. The source material was blood T cells: a sorted CD56 or NKG2C T cell subset, CD4+ or CD8+ T cells, or bulk PBMC T cells (not recorded which).

This chain's CDR3 is CASSRDGTNYGYTF. The V and J genes are TRBV6-2 or TRBV6-3 and TRBJ1-2; checking the TCRdb D call of TRBD1 is not possible without DNA. CDR1 MNHEY and CDR2 SVGEGT come from the germline V gene. The CDR3 has 14 residues.